One and the same sample provided the 27 T cell receptor beta chains below, sequenced in a study of T cells in Graves' hyperthyroidism and ophthalmopathy. RNA transcripts provided the source from which TCR beta CDR3 regions were amplified. The TCR CDR3 was amplified in a first-round RT-PCR using the HTBI primer set. TCRdb analysed the multiplex PCR reads with MiXCR anew, one entry per CDR3 protein. In the table there are approximately 400,000 distinct CDR3 sequences, roughly 25% of which are singletons. The sample consisted of blood. The receptors stem from a middle-aged man with Graves' hyperthyroidism.

This clonotype was seen a handful of times. The chain combines TRBV19 with TRBJ1-1; D is unresolved. Trimming took off 6 bases at V and 5 bases at J, with 10 bases between the two ends. CDR1 is LNHDA, CDR2 SQIVND, per germline (reference sequence). There are 12 residues in the CDR3. The CDR3 spells CASRLGRTEAFF. The CDR3 bases are TGTGCCAGTAGGTTAGGGAGGACTGAAGCTTTCTTT. The entire variable domain, with the rest obtained from reference TRBV19 and TRBJ1-1, is as follows: DGGITQSPKYLFRKEGQNVTLSCEQNLNHDAMYWYRQDPGQGLRLIYYSQIVNDFQKGDIAEGYSVSREKKESFPLTVTSAQKNPTAFYLCASRLGRTEAFFGQGTRLTVV.

This clonotype was found a few times. CDR3 coding DNA: TGTGCCAGCTCACTCTCCGGGTCTACCTACAATGAGCAGTTCTTC. Protein product: CASSLSGSTYNEQFF. The V gene is TRBV18, the J gene TRBJ2-1; D ambiguous. Germline CDR1 and CDR2: KGHSH and LQKENI. V lost 4 bases and J lost 2, with 12 bases in between. CDR3 length: 15 residues.

This clonotype appeared a few times. The gene calls are TRBV12-3 or TRBV12-4 and TRBJ2-2; the match to TRBD2 covers 11 bases. Germline trimming cut 6 bases from V and 6 bases from J; bases unmatched to any gene: 9. The CDR3 sequence is 16 residues long. The CDR3: CASRSTSGRVAGELFF. CDR3 bases: TGTGCCAGCAGAAGTACTAGCGGGAGAGTAGCCGGGGAGCTGTTTTTT.

This chain uses TRBV5-6 with TRBJ2-3; tentatively, D is TRBD2 (5 bases). Germline assignment: CDR1 SGHDT and CDR2 YYEEEE. V was pared by 2 bases and J by 6 bases, with 13 bases between. This CDR3 spans 14 amino acids. The chain's CDR3 is CASSFAGTGDTQYF. In nucleotides, the CDR3 is TGTGCCAGCAGCTTCGCGGGTACGGGGGATACGCAGTATTTT.

This clonotype showed up just a few times. This chain connects TRBV20-1 to TRBJ2-5; the match to TRBD2 covers 9 bases. CDR1 DFQATT and CDR2 SNEGSKA come from the germline V gene (reference sequence). V gave up 5 bases and J gave up 9 bases; unmatched junction bases: 16. The CDR3 has 15 residues. The CDR3, as DNA: TGCAGTGCTCACTCTCCTAGCGGGAACCAAGGGGCCCAGTACTTC. Translation gives CSAHSPSGNQGAQYF.

On this clonotype itself: A much more abundant neighbour one base away suggests this may be a read error. The chain employs TRBV29-1 and TRBJ1-1, with D unclear. The CDR3 contains 12 residues. Germline V CDR1 and CDR2: SQVTM, ANQGSEA. V was trimmed by 5 bases and J by 7 bases, leaving 14 bases between them. The CDR3 nucleotides are TGCAGCGTTCCAGACGGGCGGGGTGAAGCTTTCTTT. Translation gives CSVPDGRGEAFF.

The CDR3 loop is CSADRTDEAFF. Written as DNA, the CDR3 is TGCAGTGCCGACCGGACAGATGAAGCTTTCTTT. The chain combines TRBV20-1 with TRBJ1-1; D possibly corresponds to TRBD1 (6 bases). Germline CDR1 DFQATT, CDR2 SNEGSKA (reference sequence). Trimming took off 6 bases at V and 7 bases at J, with 12 bases between the two ends. This CDR3 is built from 11 residues.

The chain employs TRBV27 and TRBJ2-5; D gene unclear. The CDR3 extends over 14 amino acids. V was shortened by 0 bases and J by 7 bases, with 12 bases between the two germline ends. Looked up from germline, CDR1 is MNHEY and CDR2 is SMNVEV (reference sequence). The CDR3 bases are TGTGCCAGCAGTTTATCGGCCGAGAGGAGGACCCAGTACTTC. Translated, it gives CASSLSAERRTQYF.

Many counts were recorded for this clonotype. The V call is TRBV27, the J call TRBJ2-1; 7 bases align to TRBD2. The CDR3 runs 17 residues. The J segment lost 1 base and the V segment lost 7 bases, leaving 13 bases of the junction unmatched. CDR1 MNHEY and CDR2 SMNVEV come from the germline V gene (reference sequence). Here the CDR3 reads CASKGLGGSFSYNEQFF. The DNA for the CDR3 is TGTGCCAGCAAGGGTTTGGGCGGGAGTTTTTCCTACAATGAGCAGTTCTTC.

This clonotype appeared a few times. The chain couples TRBV5-1 to TRBJ2-1, with 7 bases identical to TRBD2. CDR1 and CDR2 from the germline V gene are SGHRS and YFSETQ. CDR3 length: 15 residues. The V and J ends lost 1 base and 4 bases, in that order; junction bases with no gene match: 5. Written as DNA, the CDR3 is TGCGCCAGCAGCTTGTCAACTAGCGCGTACAATGAGCAGTTCTTC. This sequence encodes CASSLSTSAYNEQFF.

This clonotype was detected once. Just one base apart from a much larger clone, this may be a read error. The V gene is TRBV20-1, the J gene TRBJ2-5; TRBD2 might be the D (5 bases). The J call may be wrong; the DNA end is better matched by TRBJ2-1. The germline V gene encodes CDR1 DFQATT and CDR2 SNEGSKA (reference sequence). The CDR3 spans 12 residues. The chain's CDR3 is CSARDWQETQFF. DNA of the CDR3: TGCAGTGCTAGGGACTGGCAAGAGACCCAGTTCTTC.

The gene calls are TRBV9 and TRBJ2-1, with unresolved D. The ends were cut back, 2 bases at V and 5 bases at J, with 14 bases in the middle. The CDR3 is 15 amino acids. CDR1 is SGDLS, CDR2 YYNGEE, per germline. The CDR3 region has the DNA TGTGCCAGCAGCGTGGGCCCTGGGCGAAACAATGAGCAGTTCTTC. It specifies CASSVGPGRNNEQFF.

This chain connects TRBV29-1 to TRBJ2-1; no definite D call. Trimming took off 8 bases at V and 0 bases at J, with 11 bases between the two ends. This CDR3 contains 13 residues. Germline V lookup: CDR1 SQVTM, CDR2 ANQGSEA. The CDR3 region is CSHTQSSYNEQFF. Here the CDR3 DNA reads TGCAGCCATACCCAGAGCTCCTACAATGAGCAGTTCTTC.

This clonotype was recorded many times. This chain joins TRBV2 and TRBJ2-7, with 10 bases matching TRBD1. The germline V gene encodes CDR1 SNHLY and CDR2 FYNNEI. J lost 0 bases, V lost 7 bases, and 12 bases had no gene match. The CDR3 runs to 17 residues. The CDR3 sequence is CASTRDRGLRSSYEQYF. The CDR3 region has the DNA TGTGCCAGCACTCGGGACAGGGGTCTTCGAAGCTCCTACGAGCAGTACTTC.

There are a few counts of this clonotype. The V call is TRBV7-6, the J call TRBJ2-7, with D perhaps matching TRBD1 or TRBD2 (5 bases each). The CDR3 totals 15 residues. Germline V gene lookup returns CDR1 SGHVS and CDR2 FNYEAQ. Trimming shortened V by 2 bases and J by 4 bases, and 15 bases separated the two germline ends. The CDR3 sequence: CASSLNSGGGYEQYF. The DNA for the CDR3 is TGTGCCAGCAGCTTAAATTCGGGTGGGGGTTACGAGCAGTACTTC.

This clonotype was seen a single time. This sequence joins TRBV20-1 and TRBJ2-1; 10 nucleotides line up with TRBD2. The CDR3 length is 13 residues. The V and J ends lost 6 bases and 3 bases, in that order; junction bases with no gene match: 2. Germline V CDR1 and CDR2: DFQATT, SNEGSKA (reference sequence). Here the CDR3 reads CSAASGGYNEQFF. In nucleotides, the CDR3 is TGCAGTGCGGCTAGCGGGGGCTACAATGAGCAGTTCTTC.

The J gene is TRBJ1-2, the V gene TRBV29-1, with D possibly TRBD1 on 6 matching bases. The germline gives CDR1 SQVTM, CDR2 ANQGSEA. V lost 4 bases and J 4 bases, leaving 16 bases between the germline ends. The CDR3 runs to 14 residues. In DNA form, the CDR3 reads TGCAGCGTTGGGGACCCGACGACAGGCTATGGCTACACCTTC. Translated, it gives CSVGDPTTGYGYTF.

The chain uses TRBV7-6 and TRBJ2-5, with TRBD2 matching 14 bases. V lost 1 base to trimming and J lost 5 bases; unmatched junction nucleotides: 6. Germline V gene sequence: CDR1 SGHVS, CDR2 FNYEAQ. The CDR3 is made up of 17 amino acids. CDR3 DNA sequence: TGTGCCAGCAGCTTAGAAGGGACTAGCGGGAGTACGGAGACCCAGTACTTC. It yields the protein CASSLEGTSGSTETQYF.

The sample holds many counts of this clonotype. The gene calls are TRBV6-1 and TRBJ1-1; D is perhaps TRBD1 (5 bases). From germline, CDR1 is MNHNS and CDR2 SASEGT. Trimming shortened V by 8 bases and J by 8 bases, and 12 bases separated the two germline ends. The CDR3 loop spans 11 amino acids. The CDR3 is CASEGEWEAFF. CDR3 bases: TGTGCCAGCGAAGGGGAGTGGGAAGCTTTCTTT.

The chain joins TRBV5-1 to TRBJ2-3; a weak D match, TRBD2 (6 bases). Germline loops: CDR1 SGHRS, CDR2 YFSETQ. Trimming took 4 bases from V and 0 from J, leaving 12 bases between them. This CDR3 has 15 amino acids. The CDR3 spells CASSTQSGSTDTQYF. DNA for the CDR3: TGCGCCAGCAGCACACAAAGCGGGAGCACAGATACGCAGTATTTT.

This clonotype was counted between two and nine times. The chain carries TRBV19 and TRBJ1-2; tentative D call: TRBD1 (6 bases). Germline assignment: CDR1 LNHDA and CDR2 SQIVND (reference sequence). The CDR3 length is 15 residues. V lost 4 bases to trimming and J lost 4 bases, with 16 bases between them. This chain's CDR3 is CASSTPAGGAYGYTF. As DNA, the CDR3 is TGTGCCAGTAGTACCCCCGCGGGGGGCGCCTATGGCTACACCTTC.

V and J are TRBV20-1 and TRBJ2-2; D may correspond to TRBD1 or TRBD2 (5 bases each). The CDR3 covers 15 residues. CDR1 and CDR2 (germline): DFQATT, SNEGSKA (reference sequence). The ends were cut back, 6 bases at V and 0 bases at J, with 14 bases in the middle. The CDR3 protein is CSAGTVKTNTGELFF. The DNA for the CDR3 is TGCAGTGCAGGGACGGTCAAGACGAACACCGGGGAGCTGTTTTTT.

This clonotype came up a few times. This chain connects TRBV12-3 or TRBV12-4 to TRBJ1-5, with D unresolved. V was pared by 2 bases and J by 6 bases, with 5 bases between. The CDR3 has 12 residues. The CDR3: CASSLRRQPQHF. CDR3 sequence (DNA): TGTGCCAGCAGTTTACGACGTCAGCCCCAGCATTTT.

This clonotype has just a few counts. The chain couples TRBV7-9 to TRBJ1-2; D possibly corresponds to TRBD1 (6 bases). The germline gives CDR1 SEHNR, CDR2 FQNEAQ (reference sequence). With 3 bases removed from V and 2 bases from J, the gap between germline ends came to 13 bases. The CDR3 is made up of 15 amino acids. This CDR3 reads CASSLGQRLNYGYTF. The CDR3, as DNA: TGTGCCAGCAGCTTGGGACAACGTCTAAACTATGGCTACACCTTC.

This sequence joins TRBV9 and TRBJ2-1, with 7 bases identical to TRBD2. CDR3 length: 15 residues. The V and J ends lost 0 bases and 5 bases, in that order; junction bases with no gene match: 5. CDR1 SGDLS and CDR2 YYNGEE come from the germline V gene. The CDR3 reads CASSVGLARDNEQFF. CDR3 nucleotides: TGTGCCAGCAGCGTAGGACTAGCAAGGGACAATGAGCAGTTCTTC.

This clonotype was detected only a few times. The chain carries TRBV6-1 and TRBJ2-3; no clear D gene. This CDR3 is 15 amino acids long. V lost 0 bases and J lost 4, with 11 bases in between. CDR1 and CDR2 from the germline V gene are MNHNS and SASEGT. The CDR3 here is CASSEAIRGADTQYF. CDR3 DNA: TGTGCCAGCAGTGAAGCGATTAGAGGTGCAGATACGCAGTATTTT.

The chain recombines TRBV11-2 with TRBJ1-5; 11 nucleotides align to TRBD1. V lost 6 bases to trimming and J lost 4 bases; unmatched junction nucleotides: 8. This CDR3 is built from 16 residues. Germline V lookup: CDR1 SGHAT, CDR2 FQNNGV. CDR3 protein: CASSPRTGGVNQPQHF. CDR3 bases: TGTGCCAGCAGTCCCAGGACAGGGGGCGTAAATCAGCCCCAGCATTTT.